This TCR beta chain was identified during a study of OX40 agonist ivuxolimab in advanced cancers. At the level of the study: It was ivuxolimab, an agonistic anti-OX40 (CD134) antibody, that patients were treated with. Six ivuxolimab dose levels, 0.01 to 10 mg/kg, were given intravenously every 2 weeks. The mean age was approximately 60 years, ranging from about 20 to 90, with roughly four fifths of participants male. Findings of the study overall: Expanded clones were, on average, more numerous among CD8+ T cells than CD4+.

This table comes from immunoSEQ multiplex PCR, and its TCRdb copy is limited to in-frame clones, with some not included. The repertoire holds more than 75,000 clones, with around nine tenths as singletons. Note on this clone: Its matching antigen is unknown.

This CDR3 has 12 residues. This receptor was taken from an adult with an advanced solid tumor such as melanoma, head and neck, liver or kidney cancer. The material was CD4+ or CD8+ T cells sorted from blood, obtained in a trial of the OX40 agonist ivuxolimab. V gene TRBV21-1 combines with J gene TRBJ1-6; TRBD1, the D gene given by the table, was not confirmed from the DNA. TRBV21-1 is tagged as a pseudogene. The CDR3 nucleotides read TGTGCCAGCAGCATGCGGGACAGCACCCTCCACTTT. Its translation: CASSMRDSTLHF.